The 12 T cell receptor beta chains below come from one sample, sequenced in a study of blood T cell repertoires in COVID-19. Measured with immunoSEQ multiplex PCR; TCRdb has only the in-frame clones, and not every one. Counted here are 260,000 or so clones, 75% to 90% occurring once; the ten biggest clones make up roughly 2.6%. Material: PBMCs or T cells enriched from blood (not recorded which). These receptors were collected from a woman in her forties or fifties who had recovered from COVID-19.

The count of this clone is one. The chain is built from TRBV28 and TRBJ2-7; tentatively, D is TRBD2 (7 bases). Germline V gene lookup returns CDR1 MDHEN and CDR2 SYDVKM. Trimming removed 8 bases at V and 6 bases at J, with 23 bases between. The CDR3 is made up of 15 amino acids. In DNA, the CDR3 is TGTGCCAGCGGATTCCGCGGGGGCCGGCGGGGCGAGCAGTACTTC. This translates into CASGFRGGRRGEQYF.

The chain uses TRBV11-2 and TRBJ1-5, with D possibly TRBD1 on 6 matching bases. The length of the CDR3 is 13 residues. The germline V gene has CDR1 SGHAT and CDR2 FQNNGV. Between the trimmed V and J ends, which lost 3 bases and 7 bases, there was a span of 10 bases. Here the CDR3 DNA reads TGTGCCAGCAGCTTCAACGGACAGCAGCCCCAGCATTTT. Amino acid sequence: CASSFNGQQPQHF. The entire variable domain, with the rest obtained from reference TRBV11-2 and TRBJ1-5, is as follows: EAGVAQSPRYKIIEKRQSVAFWCNPISGHATLYWYQQILGQGPKLLIQFQNNGVVDDSQLPKDRFSAERLKGVDSTLKIQPAKLEDSAVYLCASSFNGQQPQHFGDGTRLSIL.

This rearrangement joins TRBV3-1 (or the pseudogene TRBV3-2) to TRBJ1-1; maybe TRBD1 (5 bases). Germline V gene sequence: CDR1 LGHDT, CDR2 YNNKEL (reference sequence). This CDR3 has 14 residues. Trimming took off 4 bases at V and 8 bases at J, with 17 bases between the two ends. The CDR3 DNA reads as TGTGCCAGCAGCCTCGGGGGGACGAGGGGAGAAGCTTTCTTT. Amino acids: CASSLGGTRGEAFF.

DNA of the CDR3: TGTGCCACCAGTGACACTTCCGGGTTCGAGCAGTACTTC. Protein product: CATSDTSGFEQYF. J is TRBJ2-7 and V is TRBV24-1; no clear D. Trimming removed 4 bases at V and 6 bases at J, with 12 bases between. In germline, CDR1 is KGHDR, CDR2 SFDVKD. The CDR3 length is 13 residues.

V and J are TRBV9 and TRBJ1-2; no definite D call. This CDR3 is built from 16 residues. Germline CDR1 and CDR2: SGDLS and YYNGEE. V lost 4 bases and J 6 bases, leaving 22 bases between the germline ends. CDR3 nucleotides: TGTGCCAGCAGCTCTTCGACACGGAGGATATTTGATGGCTACACCTTC. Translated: CASSSSTRRIFDGYTF.

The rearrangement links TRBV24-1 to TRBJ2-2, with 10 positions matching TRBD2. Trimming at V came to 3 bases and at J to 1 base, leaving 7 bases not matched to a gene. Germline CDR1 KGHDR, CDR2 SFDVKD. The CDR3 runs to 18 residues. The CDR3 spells CATSDRRASGRNTGELFF. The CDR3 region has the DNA TGTGCCACCAGTGATCGGAGGGCTAGCGGGAGGAACACCGGGGAGCTGTTTTTT.

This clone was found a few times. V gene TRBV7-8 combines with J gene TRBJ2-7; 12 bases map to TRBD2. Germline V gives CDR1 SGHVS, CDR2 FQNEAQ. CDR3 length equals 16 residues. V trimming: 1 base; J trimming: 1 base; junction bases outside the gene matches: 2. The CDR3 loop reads CASSLGLAGGSYEQYF. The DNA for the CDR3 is TGTGCCAGCAGCTTAGGCCTAGCGGGAGGGTCCTACGAGCAGTACTTC.

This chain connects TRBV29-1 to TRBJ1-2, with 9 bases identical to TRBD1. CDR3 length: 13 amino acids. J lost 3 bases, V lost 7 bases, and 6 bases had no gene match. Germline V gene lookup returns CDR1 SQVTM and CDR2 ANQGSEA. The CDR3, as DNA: TGCAGCGCTGGACAGGGGACCGACTATGGCTACACCTTC. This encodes CSAGQGTDYGYTF. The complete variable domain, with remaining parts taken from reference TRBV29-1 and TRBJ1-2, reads SAVISQKPSRDICQRGTSLTIQCQVDSQVTMMFWYRQQPGQSLTLIATANQGSEATYESGFVIDKFPISRPNLTFSTLTVSNMSPEDSSIYLCSAGQGTDYGYTFGSGTRLTVV.

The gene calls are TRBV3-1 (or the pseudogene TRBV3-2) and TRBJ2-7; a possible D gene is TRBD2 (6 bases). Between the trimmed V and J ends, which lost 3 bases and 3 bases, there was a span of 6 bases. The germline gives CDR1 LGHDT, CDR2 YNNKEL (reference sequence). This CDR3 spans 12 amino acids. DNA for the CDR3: TGTGCCAGCAGCCAGGGGGGCTACGAGCAGTACTTC. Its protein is CASSQGGYEQYF.

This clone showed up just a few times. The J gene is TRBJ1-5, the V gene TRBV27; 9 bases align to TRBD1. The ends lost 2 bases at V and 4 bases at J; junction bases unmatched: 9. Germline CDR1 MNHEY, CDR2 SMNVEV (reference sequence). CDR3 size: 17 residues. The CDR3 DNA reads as TGTGCCAGCAGTTTACGTGGGACAGGGCCGTTTAATCAGCCCCAGCATTTT. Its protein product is CASSLRGTGPFNQPQHF.

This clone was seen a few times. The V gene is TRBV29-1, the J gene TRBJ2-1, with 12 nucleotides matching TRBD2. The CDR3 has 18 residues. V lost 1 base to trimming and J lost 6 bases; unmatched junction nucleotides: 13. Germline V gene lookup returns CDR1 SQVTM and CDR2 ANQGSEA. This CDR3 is CSVEGGGLAGIRVNEQFF. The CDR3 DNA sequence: TGCAGCGTTGAAGGTGGCGGACTAGCGGGAATAAGGGTCAATGAGCAGTTCTTC.

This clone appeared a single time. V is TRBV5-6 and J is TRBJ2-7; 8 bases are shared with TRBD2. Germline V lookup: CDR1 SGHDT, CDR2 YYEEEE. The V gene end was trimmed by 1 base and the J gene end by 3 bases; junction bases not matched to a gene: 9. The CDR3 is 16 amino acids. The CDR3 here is CASSLYGREGYYEQYF. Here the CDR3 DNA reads TGTGCCAGCAGCTTGTACGGCCGGGAGGGTTACTACGAGCAGTACTTC.